This TCR beta chain was retrieved from a study of T cell changes during pregnancy in multiple sclerosis. CDR3 length: 13 residues. Germline lookup yields CDR1 MNHNS and CDR2 SASEGT. V was trimmed by 5 bases and J by 7 bases, leaving 11 bases between them. The method was immunoSEQ multiplex PCR; TCRdb's version includes in-frame clones alone and lacks a portion of them. Among under 130,000 clones, more than 85% were seen once, and the ten largest hold around 3.2%. The sample here was peripheral blood, taken after pregnancy. The chain carries TRBV6-1 and TRBJ1-4; D unclear. This clonotype was obtained from a female donor with multiple sclerosis, enrolled in a pregnancy study. CDR3 in amino acids: CASSQGSGEKLFF. The CDR3 bases are TGTGCCAGCAGTCAAGGGTCGGGTGAAAAACTGTTTTTT.